These 26 T cell receptor beta chains share one sample of origin, sequenced in a study of early T cells in non-severe SARS-CoV-2 infection. TCRdb reanalysed the 5' RACE reads using MiXCR and keeps one entry per CDR3 protein. The profile covers about 50,000 distinct CDR3 sequences, with about 9.3% appearing a single time and about 15% taken by the ten largest. Sequenced material: whole blood. These receptors came from an adult who was a healthcare worker with PCR-confirmed SARS-CoV-2 infection or an uninfected control (not recorded which).

As concerns this clonotype: This may stem from a read error, because a much larger clone lies one nucleotide away. The V and J genes are TRBV29-1 and TRBJ2-2, with D unclear. There are 13 residues in the CDR3. The germline gives CDR1 SQVTM, CDR2 ANQGSEA. Trimming shortened V by 4 bases and J by 4 bases, and 10 bases separated the two germline ends. The CDR3 reads CSVVYTFTGELFF. CDR3 nucleotides: TGCAGCGTTGTTTATACTTTCACCGGGGAGCTGTTTTTT.

This clonotype was detected only a few times. This chain joins TRBV19 and TRBJ2-2; 16 positions match TRBD2. The germline CDR1 and CDR2 sequences are LNHDA and SQIVND (reference sequence). This CDR3 has 20 amino acids. The V and J ends lost 7 bases and 5 bases, in that order; junction bases with no gene match: 16. CDR3 in DNA: TGTGCCAGTACCCTTACCGGGACTAGCGGGAGGGCCTTTCAAACCGGGGAGCTGTTTTTT. As protein: CASTLTGTSGRAFQTGELFF.

This clonotype was seen many times. This chain joins TRBV11-2 and TRBJ1-3, with D possibly matching TRBD1 (6 bases). Germline loops: CDR1 SGHAT, CDR2 FQNNGV. The CDR3 spans 15 residues. V was cut by 3 bases and J by 0 bases, with 9 bases left in between. Written as DNA, the CDR3 is TGTGCCAGCAGCTTCGGACAGTACTCTGGAAACACCATATATTTT. Translation gives CASSFGQYSGNTIYF.

This clonotype was seen ten or more times. The gene calls are TRBV12-3 or TRBV12-4 and TRBJ1-1; 7 nucleotides agree with TRBD1. This CDR3 spans 14 amino acids. With 7 bases clipped from V and 4 bases from J, the junction kept 9 bases outside the gene matches. The CDR3 coding sequence is TGTGCCAGCACCCGACAGGGTTTTGGCACTGAAGCTTTCTTT. Translated: CASTRQGFGTEAFF.

Many counts were recorded for this clonotype. The genes are TRBV28 and TRBJ1-2; D remains unclear. Per germline, CDR1 MDHEN and CDR2 SYDVKM. The CDR3 length is 12 residues. With 6 bases removed from V and 2 bases from J, the gap between germline ends came to 7 bases. The CDR3 region has the DNA TGTGCCAGCAGGTTACAGAACTATGGCTACACCTTC. This codes for CASRLQNYGYTF.

Judged by abundance, this clonotype is medium-sized. This chain links TRBV20-1 with TRBJ1-2; D not certain. The V gene's germline CDR1 is DFQATT and CDR2 SNEGSKA (reference sequence). V gave up 1 base and J gave up 5 bases, with 14 bases separating them. This CDR3 spans 14 amino acids. As DNA, the CDR3 is TGCAGTGCTAGAGGGGGAGGGAGCCGTTATGGCTACACCTTC. Translation gives CSARGGGSRYGYTF.

Many counts were recorded for this clonotype. The rearrangement links TRBV7-9 to TRBJ1-4, with a tentative D call TRBD1 (5 bases). The CDR3 is 15 residues long. CDR1 is SEHNR, CDR2 FQNEAQ, per germline (reference sequence). V lost 2 bases and J 3 bases, leaving 10 bases between the germline ends. Here the CDR3 DNA reads TGTGCCAGCAGCTTACAGGGCTTGGCTAATGAAAAACTGTTTTTT. This gives the protein CASSLQGLANEKLFF.

DNA for the CDR3: TGTGCCAGCAGCCCCCGGGTAGGCGAGCGGGGTTACTACGAGCAGTACTTC. It specifies CASSPRVGERGYYEQYF. This chain links TRBV13 with TRBJ2-7; 7 positions agree with TRBD2. CDR1 and CDR2 from the germline V gene are PRHDT and FYEKMQ (reference sequence). Trimming at V came to 5 bases and at J to 3 bases, leaving 16 bases not matched to a gene. This CDR3 spans 17 amino acids.

This clonotype was counted many times. The chain is built from TRBV29-1 and TRBJ2-5, with 8 nucleotides matching TRBD1. Per germline, CDR1 SQVTM and CDR2 ANQGSEA. The CDR3 extends over 12 amino acids. The J segment lost 5 bases and the V segment lost 7 bases, leaving 6 bases of the junction unmatched. CDR3 DNA sequence: TGCAGCGCGACAGGGGTCGGGGAGACCCAGTACTTC. Translated, it gives CSATGVGETQYF.

This clonotype came up many times. V gene TRBV29-1 combines with J gene TRBJ2-7; 7 bases line up with TRBD1. Germline V gene lookup returns CDR1 SQVTM and CDR2 ANQGSEA. Germline trimming cut 6 bases from V and 4 bases from J; bases unmatched to any gene: 9. CDR3 length equals 13 residues. The CDR3 loop reads CSVGTGDGYEQYF. As DNA, the CDR3 is TGCAGCGTGGGAACAGGGGACGGTTACGAGCAGTACTTC.

This clonotype is medium-sized by share. The chain employs TRBV13 and TRBJ1-1, with D maybe TRBD1 (6 bases). CDR1 PRHDT and CDR2 FYEKMQ come from the germline V gene (reference sequence). This CDR3 is 14 amino acids long. Trimming removed 5 bases at V and 2 bases at J, with 12 bases between. The CDR3 loop is CASSTGAGNTEAFF. The CDR3 DNA reads as TGTGCCAGCAGCACGGGGGCTGGAAACACTGAAGCTTTCTTT.

This clonotype was observed at least ten times. The chain couples TRBV30 to TRBJ1-3; 7 positions agree with TRBD1. Germline V gives CDR1 GTSNPN, CDR2 SVGIG (reference sequence). The CDR3 consists of 15 residues. V lost 0 bases, J lost 0 bases, and 2 bases stayed unmatched. CDR3 region: CAWSVGTASGNTIYF. CDR3 nucleotides: TGTGCCTGGAGTGTAGGGACAGCCTCTGGAAACACCATATATTTT.

J is TRBJ1-6 and V is TRBV4-3; no reliable D call. The germline V gene has CDR1 LGHNA and CDR2 YSLEER. Trimming removed 0 bases at V and 0 bases at J, with 9 bases between. CDR3 length equals 17 residues. The CDR3 reads CASSQEMLSSYNSPLHF. As DNA, the CDR3 is TGCGCCAGCAGCCAAGAGATGTTGAGCTCCTATAATTCACCCCTCCACTTT.

This clonotype was counted between two and nine times. CDR3 loop: CSVRGDSYNSPLHF. The CDR3 DNA follows: TGCAGTGTGCGGGGGGACTCCTATAATTCACCCCTCCACTTT. The chain employs TRBV20-1 and TRBJ1-6, with D perhaps matching TRBD1 (5 bases). Trimming shortened V by 7 bases and J by 0 bases, and 10 bases separated the two germline ends. The CDR3 runs 14 residues. CDR1 and CDR2 (germline): DFQATT, SNEGSKA (reference sequence).

This clonotype was detected ten times or more. This rearrangement joins TRBV29-1 to TRBJ1-1; 7 nucleotides match TRBD1. With 0 bases clipped from V and 3 bases from J, the junction kept 7 bases outside the gene matches. This CDR3 is 15 amino acids long. The germline V gene encodes CDR1 SQVTM and CDR2 ANQGSEA. CDR3 protein: CSVEDIQGWDTEAFF. In DNA form, the CDR3 reads TGCAGCGTTGAAGATATACAGGGGTGGGACACTGAAGCTTTCTTT.

This clonotype was recorded a few times. The V call is TRBV6-5, the J call TRBJ2-7; the match to TRBD1 covers 9 bases. This CDR3 is built from 16 residues. V lost 5 bases and J lost 4; bases outside the gene matches: 12. Germline-derived CDR1 and CDR2 are MNHEY and SVGAGI. CDR3 loop: CASSGPGGTGTYEQYF. The CDR3 DNA sequence: TGTGCCAGCAGTGGGCCAGGCGGGACAGGGACTTACGAGCAGTACTTC.

There are a few counts of this clonotype. The DNA of the CDR3 is TGCGCCAGCAGTGGAATCGGGCCTGCGGATACGCAGTATTTT. Amino acid sequence: CASSGIGPADTQYF. The chain employs TRBV10-2 and TRBJ2-3, with no clear D. The CDR3 runs 14 residues. V lost 4 bases and J lost 6, with 14 bases in between. Germline V lookup: CDR1 WSHSY, CDR2 SAAADI.

This clonotype was recorded a few times. This rearrangement joins TRBV7-2 to TRBJ2-4; D tentatively reads TRBD1 or TRBD2 (5 bases each). Trimming cost V 5 bases and J 0 bases, with 14 bases left between them. Per germline, CDR1 SGHTA and CDR2 FQGNSA. The CDR3 has 16 amino acids. The CDR3 coding sequence is TGTGCCAGCAGCCCCCAGGGAGTGCTAGCCAAAAACATTCAGTACTTC. Translating gives CASSPQGVLAKNIQYF.

There are many counts of this clonotype. The genes are TRBV14 and TRBJ2-4, with D hard to call. This CDR3 region has 16 residues. Deletions cut 6 bases from V and 0 bases from J, with 15 bases between. From germline, CDR1 is SGHDN and CDR2 FVKESK. This chain's CDR3 is CASRPGPPLAKNIQYF. Here the CDR3 DNA reads TGTGCCAGCAGGCCCGGGCCCCCATTAGCCAAAAACATTCAGTACTTC.

At least ten counts were recorded for this clonotype. The V call is TRBV7-9, the J call TRBJ2-1, with D possibly TRBD1 on 6 matching bases. Per germline, CDR1 SEHNR and CDR2 FQNEAQ (reference sequence). This CDR3 spans 15 amino acids. The V end was cut by 0 bases, the J end by 9 bases, with 15 bases between. CDR3 sequence: CASSLAGHGKVEQFF. CDR3 bases: TGTGCCAGCAGCTTAGCGGGACACGGGAAGGTTGAGCAGTTCTTC.

This clonotype has more than one count but fewer than ten. This chain uses TRBV19 with TRBJ2-1; maybe TRBD1 (5 bases). The germline V and J ends were trimmed by 0 bases and 12 bases, with 12 bases remaining between them. This CDR3 spans 13 amino acids. Germline CDR1 reads LNHDA; CDR2 reads SQIVND (reference sequence). CDR3 amino acids: CASSIEAQGLQFF. The CDR3 DNA reads TGTGCCAGTAGTATAGAGGCTCAGGGTCTGCAGTTCTTC. The full variable domain, in which reference TRBV19 and TRBJ2-1 provide the parts outside the CDR3, is DGGITQSPKYLFRKEGQNVTLSCEQNLNHDAMYWYRQDPGQGLRLIYYSQIVNDFQKGDIAEGYSVSREKKESFPLTVTSAQKNPTAFYLCASSIEAQGLQFFGPGTRLTVL.

This clonotype was detected a few times. The chain links TRBV7-2 to TRBJ1-1; the D gene is possibly TRBD1 (5 bases). V was clipped by 5 bases and J by 11 bases, with 15 bases between them. CDR1 and CDR2 from the germline V gene are SGHTA and FQGNSA. The CDR3 is 12 residues long. The CDR3 protein is CASSGDRVRAFF. CDR3 DNA sequence: TGTGCCAGCAGCGGGGACCGGGTGAGGGCTTTCTTT.

In this sample, this clonotype turned up a few times. The V gene is TRBV28, the J gene TRBJ2-1; D gene unclear. The CDR3 length is 16 residues. Germline loops: CDR1 MDHEN, CDR2 SYDVKM. Trimming left V 6 bases short and J 0 bases short, with 15 bases between. CDR3 in amino acids: CASSLRARFSYNEQFF. CDR3 DNA: TGTGCCAGCAGCCTTAGGGCGCGGTTCTCCTACAATGAGCAGTTCTTC.

DNA for the CDR3: TGTGCCAGCAGCCAAGCTATGGGACTACCCTACGAGCAGTACTTC. Amino acids: CASSQAMGLPYEQYF. The V call is TRBV3-1, the J call TRBJ2-7; 7 bases are a match to TRBD2. Per germline, CDR1 LGHDT and CDR2 YNNKEL (reference sequence). The length of the CDR3 is 15 residues. Trimming removed 1 base from V and 2 bases from J; junction bases left unmatched: 5.

This chain links TRBV6-2 or TRBV6-3 with TRBJ2-5; no definite D call. Per the germline V gene, CDR1 is MNHEY and CDR2 is SVGEGT. This CDR3 is 14 amino acids long. The V end lost 7 bases, the J end lost 5 bases, and 17 bases lay between the germline ends. CDR3 in DNA: TGTGCCAGCACCCCCTCCTGGACCCGGGAGACCCAGTACTTC. Its translation: CASTPSWTRETQYF.

The chain combines TRBV6-1 with TRBJ2-5; a weak D match, TRBD2 (6 bases). V lost 3 bases, J lost 3 bases, and 17 bases lay in between. This CDR3 is 16 amino acids long. In germline, CDR1 is MNHNS, CDR2 SASEGT. The CDR3, as DNA: TGTGCCAGCAGTGACGCGACGGGGGACGGGAAAGAGACCCAGTACTTC. This codes for CASSDATGDGKETQYF.